Listed here are 6 T cell receptor beta chains from one sample, sequenced in a study of stem cell transplantation in POMP-related autoinflammatory disease. Only in-frame clones appear in the TCRdb table, and some are missing; sequencing was by immunoSEQ multiplex PCR. This table holds about 68,000 clones, approximately 90% found once. Here the sequenced sample was CD4+ T cells from PBMCs, taken after stem cell transplantation. Receptors originate from a human patient with POMP-related autoinflammation and immune dysregulation (PRAID). Some T cells may be graft donor cells.

The chain has TRBV5-1 and TRBJ2-7; the D gene is possibly TRBD1 (5 bases). V lost 4 bases to trimming and J lost 4 bases, with 9 bases between them. The V gene's germline CDR1 is SGHRS and CDR2 YFSETQ. This CDR3 region has 12 residues. The CDR3 sequence is CASSTTGYEQYF. The CDR3 nucleotides read TGCGCCAGCAGCACTACAGGTTACGAGCAGTACTTC.

V usage is TRBV6-5 and J usage is TRBJ2-1; D might be TRBD1 (6 bases). Trimming shortened V by 4 bases and J by 9 bases, and 19 bases separated the two germline ends. This CDR3 has 15 residues. The germline V gene encodes CDR1 MNHEY and CDR2 SVGAGI. In nucleotides, the CDR3 is TGTGCCAGCAGTTCCCAACTCCTCAGGGGAAGTGAGCAGTTCTTC. Protein product: CASSSQLLRGSEQFF.

The gene calls are TRBV2 and TRBJ2-2; a weak D match, TRBD1 (5 bases). CDR1 and CDR2 (germline): SNHLY, FYNNEI. V dropped 9 bases and J dropped 3 bases, with 14 bases sitting between them. The CDR3 contains 14 residues. CDR3 bases: TGTGCCAGTTCTATCCTAGGGGACACCGGGGAGCTGTTTTTT. Translating it yields CASSILGDTGELFF.

This clone was seen a few times. The rearrangement uses TRBV6-5 and TRBJ2-7, with TRBD1 matching over 8 bases. Germline V gives CDR1 MNHEY, CDR2 SVGAGI. The CDR3 loop spans 14 amino acids. The V segment lost 7 bases and the J segment 4 bases; nucleotides outside the gene matches: 9. CDR3 in DNA: TGTGCCAGCACCAGGACAGGGTCAAATTACGAGCAGTACGTC. Translating gives CASTRTGSNYEQYV.

The chain carries TRBV5-1 and TRBJ2-2; no reliable D call. With 4 bases removed from V and 0 bases from J, the gap between germline ends came to 4 bases. The CDR3 loop spans 13 amino acids. Germline loops: CDR1 SGHRS, CDR2 YFSETQ. CDR3 DNA sequence: TGCGCCAGCAGCACAACGAACACCGGGGAGCTGTTTTTT. Translation: CASSTTNTGELFF.

Remarks on this clone: A junction boundary mismatches the germline segment, possibly from a read error. The chain is built from TRBV7-9 and TRBJ2-3, with 9 nucleotides matching TRBD2. This CDR3 has 15 residues. The germline V gene has CDR1 SEHNR and CDR2 FQNEAQ (reference sequence). The CDR3: CASSLEGTSRDTQYF. DNA for the CDR3: TGTGCCAGCAGCTTAGAAGGGACTAGCAGAGATACGCAGTATTTT.